A single sample gave rise to the 14 T cell receptor beta chains below, sequenced in a study of CD8+CD57+ T cells in acquired aplastic anemia. Before being chosen for sequencing, patients had shown CD8+CD57+ cell expansion by flow cytometry. Genomic DNA served as template for TCR beta VDJ and CDR3 profiling. TCRdb redid the calling of the reads with MiXCR, one entry per CDR3 protein. The data hold roughly 180,000 distinct CDR3 sequences, with about half observed a single time. The sequencing sample was made of sorted CD4+, CD8+, or CD8+CD57+ T cells (not recorded which) from PBMCs. The source of these receptors is a human donor with aplastic anemia.

The chain is built from TRBV19 and TRBJ1-5; TRBD1 agrees at 8 bases. The V segment lost 3 bases and the J segment 4 bases; nucleotides outside the gene matches: 5. Germline V CDR1 and CDR2: LNHDA, SQIVND (reference sequence). There are 15 residues in the CDR3. For the CDR3, the DNA is TGTGCCAGTAGTATGGGGACAGGCCATAATCAGCCCCAGCATTTT. It yields the protein CASSMGTGHNQPQHF.

Many counts were recorded for this clonotype. CDR3 protein: CAISESVGTDTQYF. In DNA, the CDR3 is TGTGCCATCAGTGAGTCGGTAGGCACAGATACGCAGTATTTT. V usage is TRBV10-3 and J usage is TRBJ2-3; D call uncertain. The CDR3 is made up of 14 amino acids. Deletions cut 0 bases from V and 1 base from J, with 5 bases between. Germline lookup yields CDR1 ENHRY and CDR2 SYGVKD.

This clonotype was detected many times. The chain links TRBV2 to TRBJ1-2; TRBD1 aligns across 8 bases. With 6 bases clipped from V and 5 bases from J, the junction kept 8 bases outside the gene matches. This CDR3 contains 14 residues. Germline V gives CDR1 SNHLY, CDR2 FYNNEI. The chain's CDR3 is CASRELWTGYGYTF. CDR3 DNA sequence: TGTGCCAGCAGGGAACTTTGGACAGGGTATGGCTACACCTTC.

This rearrangement joins TRBV11-1 to TRBJ2-6; TRBD1 matches 8 bases. The CDR3 covers 18 residues. Germline CDR1 SGHAT, CDR2 FQDESV (reference sequence). With 8 bases clipped from V and 3 bases from J, the junction kept 15 bases outside the gene matches. CDR3 protein: CASSGQDRVFFGANVLTF. Written as DNA, the CDR3 is TGTGCCAGCTCAGGACAGGACAGGGTTTTCTTTGGGGCCAACGTCCTGACTTTC.

This clonotype has a count of ten or more. The rearrangement links TRBV7-2 to TRBJ1-2, with 7 bases matching TRBD1. CDR1 SGHTA and CDR2 FQGNSA come from the germline V gene. CDR3 size: 14 residues. V gave up 3 bases and J gave up 0 bases; unmatched junction bases: 1. CDR3 loop: CASSFQGANYGYTF. In nucleotides, the CDR3 is TGTGCCAGCAGCTTTCAGGGGGCTAACTATGGCTACACCTTC.

This chain joins TRBV2 and TRBJ2-5; D is possibly TRBD2 (6 bases). Trimming stripped 3 bases from V and 2 bases from J, with 16 bases between. Germline values: CDR1 SNHLY, CDR2 FYNNEI. The CDR3 runs to 16 residues. CDR3 in amino acids: CASSDLRLVGQETQYF. In DNA form, the CDR3 reads TGTGCCAGCAGTGATCTACGACTAGTGGGTCAAGAGACCCAGTACTTC.

The V call is TRBV24-1, the J call TRBJ2-1; D might be TRBD1 or TRBD2, each matching 5 bases. This CDR3 has 13 amino acids. Looked up from germline, CDR1 is KGHDR and CDR2 is SFDVKD. V dropped 6 bases and J dropped 6 bases, with 11 bases sitting between them. This CDR3 reads CATSSGPINEQFF. As DNA, the CDR3 is TGTGCCACCAGTTCGGGACCGATCAATGAGCAGTTCTTC.

V and J are TRBV5-6 and TRBJ1-6; D is perhaps TRBD1 (6 bases). CDR3 length: 15 amino acids. The ends were cut back, 0 bases at V and 9 bases at J, with 13 bases in the middle. The germline V gene has CDR1 SGHDT and CDR2 YYEEEE. CDR3 loop: CASSLEQGRGSPLHF. CDR3 nucleotides: TGTGCCAGCAGCTTGGAACAGGGTCGGGGTTCACCCCTCCACTTT.

This clonotype was seen repeatedly, ten times or more. This sequence joins TRBV9 and TRBJ2-3; 8 bases are a match to TRBD2. Germline-derived CDR1 and CDR2 are SGDLS and YYNGEE. CDR3 length equals 16 residues. The junction had 11 bases not matched to a gene; V was cut back by 3 bases and J by 5 bases. CDR3 coding DNA: TGTGCCAGCAGCGCCACTAGCGGAACAACCCAAGATACGCAGTATTTT. As protein: CASSATSGTTQDTQYF.

This clonotype was detected ten times or more. The CDR3 loop is CASSQEGGRALHF. CDR3 coding DNA: TGTGCCAGCAGCCAGGAAGGGGGTCGGGCCCTCCACTTT. The chain couples TRBV3-1 to TRBJ1-6; D might be TRBD1 (6 bases). This CDR3 region has 13 residues. The V and J ends lost 3 bases and 14 bases respectively, with 14 bases between them. Germline lookup yields CDR1 LGHDT and CDR2 YNNKEL (reference sequence).

Remarks on this clonotype: A much more abundant neighbour one base away suggests this may be a read error. This chain joins TRBV6-1 and TRBJ2-6; D is perhaps TRBD2 (6 bases). In germline, CDR1 is MNHNS, CDR2 SASEGT. The CDR3 totals 13 residues. CDR3 coding DNA: TGTGCCAGCATGGAGGGTGGGGCCAAAGTCCTGACTTTC. Translating it yields CASMEGGAKVLTF.

The CDR3, as DNA: TGTGCCAGCAGCTTAAATCCAGCCCTCCACTTT. This gives the protein CASSLNPALHF. The chain has TRBV7-3 and TRBJ1-6; the D is unclear. The CDR3 is made up of 11 amino acids. Germline V gene lookup returns CDR1 SGHTA and CDR2 FQGTGA. The V and J ends lost 1 base and 14 bases respectively, with 6 bases between them.

A remark on this clonotype: Relative to the germline gene, one junction end is altered; a read error may explain this. J is TRBJ1-1 and V is TRBV7-7, with TRBD1 as a possible D gene (5 bases). Germline CDR1 reads SSHAT; CDR2 reads FNYEAQ (reference sequence). The CDR3 has 13 residues. The CDR3 here is CASSHGGGTEAFF. In DNA form, the CDR3 reads TGTGCTAGCAGCCATGGGGGGGGGACTGAAGCTTTCTTT.

This chain links TRBV5-4 with TRBJ2-3, with D possibly matching TRBD2 (7 bases). The CDR3 is 16 amino acids. V lost 2 bases, J lost 0 bases, and 13 bases lay in between. The V gene's germline CDR1 is SGHNT and CDR2 YYREEE (reference sequence). In DNA form, the CDR3 reads TGTGCCAGCAGCTTAGGCGGGGGCGGTAGCACAGATACGCAGTATTTT. It specifies CASSLGGGGSTDTQYF.